Below are 26 T cell receptor beta chains sequenced from a single sample in a study of T cell responses to AZD1222 COVID-19 vaccine. Some clones are missing from TCRdb's copy, which holds only in-frame ones; the method was immunoSEQ multiplex PCR. The sample holds around 120,000 clones, about nine tenths seen once. Sample: peripheral blood, taken on day 0 of AZD1222 vaccination. The receptor source for this set is an adult in good health.

DNA of the CDR3: TGTGCCAGCAGTGAAGTTTTGGCAAGTATTTCAACTAATGAAAAACTGTTTTTT. It specifies CASSEVLASISTNEKLFF. The V and J genes are TRBV6-1 and TRBJ1-4; D call uncertain. Germline V lookup: CDR1 MNHNS, CDR2 SASEGT. V dropped 1 base and J dropped 0 bases, with 15 bases sitting between them. The CDR3 is made up of 18 amino acids.

In nucleotides, the CDR3 is TGTGCCAGCTCACCACGGCAGTCTTTACGGCCCCAGCATTTT. Its protein product is CASSPRQSLRPQHF. J is TRBJ1-5 and V is TRBV18; D gene uncertain. This CDR3 is built from 14 residues. Per the germline V gene, CDR1 is KGHSH and CDR2 is LQKENI. V was trimmed by 1 base and J by 9 bases, leaving 13 bases between them.

This clone was found once. This chain uses TRBV5-1 with TRBJ2-7; 8 bases map to TRBD2. CDR1 and CDR2 (germline): SGHRS, YFSETQ. The CDR3 extends over 14 amino acids. Trimming took 4 bases from V and 7 from J; bases not matched to a gene: 10. The CDR3 spells CASSPGGGQREQYF. The CDR3 coding sequence is TGCGCCAGCAGCCCAGGCGGGGGGCAGAGAGAGCAGTACTTC.

V gene TRBV11-2 combines with J gene TRBJ2-5; D gene unclear. The CDR3 loop spans 14 amino acids. V was clipped by 4 bases and J by 0 bases, with 9 bases between them. The germline V gene encodes CDR1 SGHAT and CDR2 FQNNGV. This chain's CDR3 is CASSSGPNQETQYF. In DNA, the CDR3 is TGTGCCAGCAGCTCAGGCCCGAACCAAGAGACCCAGTACTTC.

V and J are TRBV7-6 and TRBJ2-2; 8 nucleotides line up with TRBD1. This CDR3 contains 16 residues. CDR1 is SGHVS and CDR2 is FNYEAQ in the germline V gene. J gave up 3 bases and V 4 bases, and 7 bases lay outside the gene matches. CDR3 region: CASSSRTGTDTGELFF. As DNA, the CDR3 is TGTGCCAGCAGCTCACGGACAGGGACCGACACCGGGGAGCTGTTTTTT.

V and J are TRBV9 and TRBJ2-7; 11 bases fit TRBD1. The CDR3 runs 15 residues. Germline V CDR1 and CDR2: SGDLS, YYNGEE. V lost 4 bases to trimming and J lost 2 bases; unmatched junction nucleotides: 5. CDR3 coding DNA: TGTGCCAGCAGCAGGGGACAGGGGGGTGCCTACGAGCAGTACTTC. Encoded protein: CASSRGQGGAYEQYF. The whole variable domain, filled in from reference TRBV9 and TRBJ2-7, reads DSGVTQTPKHLITATGQRVTLRCSPRSGDLSVYWYQQSLDQGLQFLIQYYNGEERAKGNILERFSAQQFPDLHSELNLSSLELGDSALYFCASSRGQGGAYEQYFGPGTRLTVT.

V usage is TRBV28 and J usage is TRBJ2-1; TRBD2 matches at 15 bases. With 6 bases clipped from V and 8 bases from J, the junction kept 8 bases outside the gene matches. The germline V gene has CDR1 MDHEN and CDR2 SYDVKM. This CDR3 is built from 16 residues. The CDR3 sequence is CASSPGTSGRLYEQFF. CDR3 coding DNA: TGTGCCAGCAGCCCCGGGACTAGCGGGAGGTTGTATGAGCAGTTCTTC.

The chain couples TRBV28 to TRBJ2-2, with D possibly TRBD1 on 6 matching bases. Germline assignment: CDR1 MDHEN and CDR2 SYDVKM. The length of the CDR3 is 16 residues. The V end was cut by 6 bases, the J end by 1 base, with 15 bases between. In DNA form, the CDR3 reads TGTGCCAGCAGCACTGGGGGCGCGGGGAACACCGGGGAGCTGTTTTTT. Translating gives CASSTGGAGNTGELFF.

The genes are TRBV11-2 and TRBJ1-1, with 8 bases identical to TRBD1. CDR1 and CDR2 (germline): SGHAT, FQNNGV. The J segment lost 1 base and the V segment lost 5 bases, leaving 6 bases of the junction unmatched. The CDR3 sequence is 15 residues long. The CDR3 here is CASSPIRGPNTEAFF. CDR3 DNA: TGTGCCAGCAGCCCCATCAGGGGGCCGAACACTGAAGCTTTCTTT.

V is TRBV5-4 and J is TRBJ2-5; TRBD1 might be the D (6 bases). V lost 4 bases to trimming and J lost 2 bases, with 15 bases between them. Germline CDR1 SGHNT, CDR2 YYREEE (reference sequence). This CDR3 is built from 15 residues. The CDR3 sequence is CASSHGQMSQETQYF. The CDR3 DNA sequence: TGTGCCAGCAGCCACGGACAGATGTCACAAGAGACCCAGTACTTC.

The gene calls are TRBV27 and TRBJ1-5, with a weak D call TRBD1 (5 bases). The CDR3 extends over 16 amino acids. Trimming cost V 6 bases and J 0 bases, with 15 bases left between them. The germline CDR1 and CDR2 sequences are MNHEY and SMNVEV (reference sequence). CDR3 nucleotides: TGTGCCAGCAGCCCTTTTGGCGGGGCTAGCAATCAGCCCCAGCATTTT. Translation gives CASSPFGGASNQPQHF.

This chain joins TRBV6-4 and TRBJ2-3; the match to TRBD1 covers 8 bases. Germline lookup yields CDR1 MRHNA and CDR2 SNTAGT. The trim removed 2 bases at V and 4 bases at J, leaving 2 bases unmatched. This CDR3 is built from 14 residues. CDR3 sequence: CASSDGQGADTQYF. The CDR3 DNA follows: TGTGCCAGCAGTGACGGACAGGGCGCAGATACGCAGTATTTT.

The chain employs TRBV30 and TRBJ2-3; no definite D call. This CDR3 is built from 11 residues. V was clipped by 3 bases and J by 4 bases, with 5 bases between them. Germline CDR1 GTSNPN, CDR2 SVGIG (reference sequence). The CDR3 protein is CAWSRSDTQYF. Written as DNA, the CDR3 is TGTGCCTGGAGCAGGTCAGATACGCAGTATTTT.

The V and J genes are TRBV2 and TRBJ2-7, with D perhaps TRBD1 (5 bases). Per the germline V gene, CDR1 is SNHLY and CDR2 is FYNNEI. CDR3 size: 13 residues. V shed 6 bases and J shed 0 bases, with 9 bases lying between them. Here the CDR3 DNA reads TGTGCCAGCAGGCTACAGGTCTCCTACGAGCAGTACTTC. It codes for CASRLQVSYEQYF.

This clone has just one count. The CDR3 DNA is TGTGCCAGCAAGCCGTTTACAGAGGCCTACGAGCAGTACTTC. It yields the protein CASKPFTEAYEQYF. The chain has TRBV28 and TRBJ2-7; D call uncertain. Trimming took 7 bases from V and 2 from J, leaving 15 bases between them. The CDR3 is 14 residues long. Looked up from germline, CDR1 is MDHEN and CDR2 is SYDVKM.

The chain joins TRBV20-1 to TRBJ1-2; 8 bases are shared with TRBD1. The junction had 9 bases not matched to a gene; V was cut back by 3 bases and J by 6 bases. There are 14 residues in the CDR3. Per germline, CDR1 DFQATT and CDR2 SNEGSKA (reference sequence). CDR3 nucleotides: TGCAGTGCTAGTGTTGGGTCAGGGGGCGATGGCTACACCTTC. Translation: CSASVGSGGDGYTF.

The chain has TRBV18 and TRBJ1-3; D not resolved. The germline gives CDR1 KGHSH, CDR2 LQKENI. Trimming pared 0 bases from V and 4 bases from J, leaving 10 bases between. This CDR3 is 15 amino acids long. DNA of the CDR3: TGTGCCAGCTCACCACCGTTCGCGGGAGGAAACACCATATATTTT. The encoded protein is CASSPPFAGGNTIYF.

This chain connects TRBV5-1 to TRBJ2-1; no clear D. The ends were cut back, 2 bases at V and 8 bases at J, with 14 bases in the middle. This CDR3 region has 14 residues. Germline V gene data show CDR1 as SGHRS and CDR2 as YFSETQ. For the CDR3, the DNA is TGCGCCAGCAGCTTCTCCAGGCCCTCCGATGAGCAGTTCTTC. Protein product: CASSFSRPSDEQFF.

The rearrangement uses TRBV6-4 and TRBJ1-1; D is uncertain. CDR1 is MRHNA and CDR2 is SNTAGT in the germline V gene. This CDR3 has 14 residues. Deletions cut 5 bases from V and 4 bases from J, with 14 bases between. The CDR3 loop reads CASSLESYSTEAFF. DNA for the CDR3: TGTGCCAGCAGTCTTGAAAGCTACAGCACTGAAGCTTTCTTT.

This clone was detected once. This chain links TRBV30 with TRBJ1-4, with D tentatively TRBD1 (5 bases). The V gene lost 4 bases and the J gene lost 8 bases, with 14 bases spanning the gap. Looked up from germline, CDR1 is GTSNPN and CDR2 is SVGIG (reference sequence). This CDR3 region has 13 residues. The CDR3 reads CAWMRGKREKLFF. CDR3 coding DNA: TGTGCCTGGATGAGGGGAAAGAGGGAAAAACTGTTTTTT.

V usage is TRBV21-1 and J usage is TRBJ2-1; TRBD1, the table's D call, was not compared with the DNA. TRBV21-1 is a known pseudogene. This CDR3 spans 15 amino acids. The CDR3: CASSNRGRMYNEQFF. The CDR3 DNA sequence: TGTGCCAGCAGCAACAGGGGGCGCATGTACAATGAGCAGTTCTTC.

V gene TRBV7-6 combines with J gene TRBJ2-5; D is perhaps TRBD2 (5 bases). The germline V gene encodes CDR1 SGHVS and CDR2 FNYEAQ. The CDR3 extends over 15 amino acids. The ends were cut back, 7 bases at V and 5 bases at J, with 20 bases in the middle. For the CDR3, the DNA is TGTGCCAGCAACCATCCCTGGAAAGAGGGTGAGACCCAGTACTTC. As protein: CASNHPWKEGETQYF.

The V call is TRBV7-9, the J call TRBJ1-2; no reliable D call. Germline V CDR1 and CDR2: SEHNR, FQNEAQ (reference sequence). Deletions cut 4 bases from V and 8 bases from J, with 11 bases between. The CDR3 length is 12 residues. The CDR3 here is CASSSGVRGYTF. The CDR3 DNA follows: TGTGCCAGCAGCTCCGGGGTGAGGGGCTACACCTTC.

This chain links TRBV7-2 with TRBJ2-2, with D unclear. Trimming pared 8 bases from V and 3 bases from J, leaving 7 bases between. The CDR3 consists of 12 residues. Germline values: CDR1 SGHTA, CDR2 FQGNSA. CDR3 DNA: TGTGCCAGCGGGCTTTACACCGGGGAGCTGTTTTTT. Its protein is CASGLYTGELFF.

V gene TRBV28 combines with J gene TRBJ1-1; D is possibly TRBD1 (5 bases). CDR1 and CDR2 from the germline V gene are MDHEN and SYDVKM. CDR3 length: 11 residues. V was clipped by 4 bases and J by 7 bases, with 7 bases between them. The CDR3 DNA sequence: TGTGCCAGCAGTTCAGGGATTGAAGCTTTCTTT. Translation: CASSSGIEAFF.

V is TRBV19 and J is TRBJ1-2; the D gene is possibly TRBD1 (6 bases). The CDR3 consists of 13 residues. Looked up from germline, CDR1 is LNHDA and CDR2 is SQIVND (reference sequence). V lost 6 bases to trimming and J lost 3 bases, with 11 bases between them. The CDR3 loop reads CASSDGQYYGYTF. The CDR3 DNA is TGTGCCAGTAGCGACGGACAGTACTATGGCTACACCTTC.